Shown below are 31 T cell receptor beta chains from a single sample sequenced in a study of T-cell memory formation after mild COVID-19. TCRdb re-derived calls from the 5' RACE reads in MiXCR, one entry per CDR3 protein. The sample lists roughly 550,000 distinct CDR3 sequences, about 20% occurring once. Sequencing was performed on PBMCs or a T cell subset sorted from them (not recorded which). The receptors were gathered from an adult woman who had mild COVID-19 (a few samples of this study predate the infection). Cell type and time point are not known.

V gene TRBV18 combines with J gene TRBJ2-5, with TRBD1 matching over 7 bases. V lost 3 bases and J lost 5; bases outside the gene matches: 6. Germline V gene lookup returns CDR1 KGHSH and CDR2 LQKENI. The CDR3 has 14 residues. CDR3 protein: CASSPTGPGETQYF. The CDR3, as DNA: TGTGCCAGCTCACCGACAGGGCCGGGGGAGACCCAGTACTTC.

The gene calls are TRBV7-6 and TRBJ2-7, with D possibly called TRBD1 or TRBD2 (7 bases each). Germline V CDR1 and CDR2: SGHVS, FNYEAQ. Between the trimmed V and J ends, which lost 1 base and 0 bases, there was a span of 19 bases. The CDR3 spans 18 residues. CDR3 in amino acids: CASSLDLLGGTASYEQYF. Here the CDR3 DNA reads TGTGCCAGCAGCTTAGATTTACTGGGGGGGACAGCCTCCTACGAGCAGTACTTC. The full variable domain, its missing parts supplied by reference TRBV7-6 and TRBJ2-7, is GAGVSQSPRYKVTKRGQDVALRCDPISGHVSLYWYRQALGQGPEFLTYFNYEAQQDKSGLPNDRFSAERPEGSISTLTIQRTEQRDSAMYRCASSLDLLGGTASYEQYFGPGTRLTVT.

This clonotype was seen a few times. This chain uses TRBV20-1 with TRBJ2-7; no firm D call. CDR3 size: 11 residues. Germline loops: CDR1 DFQATT, CDR2 SNEGSKA (reference sequence). The germline V and J ends were trimmed by 3 bases and 4 bases, with 7 bases remaining between them. CDR3 DNA sequence: TGCAGTGCTAGGCTGAAGTACGAGCAGTACTTC. This gives the protein CSARLKYEQYF.

V gene TRBV24-1 combines with J gene TRBJ1-5; 10 positions agree with TRBD1. This CDR3 contains 18 residues. The germline V gene has CDR1 KGHDR and CDR2 SFDVKD. Trimming at V came to 5 bases and at J to 0 bases, leaving 9 bases not matched to a gene. Here the CDR3 reads CATSGDRGWGNSNQPQHF. Written as DNA, the CDR3 is TGTGCCACCAGTGGGGACAGGGGCTGGGGTAATAGCAATCAGCCCCAGCATTTT.

The chain carries TRBV25-1 and TRBJ1-1; D is undetermined. The CDR3 extends over 12 amino acids. V dropped 5 bases and J dropped 7 bases, with 11 bases sitting between them. Germline V gene lookup returns CDR1 MGHDK and CDR2 SYGVNS. CDR3 sequence: CASSLGLGEAFF. The CDR3, as DNA: TGTGCCAGCAGTCTCGGTTTAGGTGAAGCTTTCTTT.

This clonotype was picked up a small number of times. The chain carries TRBV18 and TRBJ1-1, with D perhaps TRBD1 (5 bases). Germline V gene lookup returns CDR1 KGHSH and CDR2 LQKENI. The CDR3 has 16 amino acids. V was pared by 3 bases and J by 4 bases, with 18 bases between. CDR3 residues: CASSPATGEVGTEAFF. The CDR3 nucleotides read TGTGCCAGCTCACCGGCGACGGGGGAAGTTGGCACTGAAGCTTTCTTT.

This clonotype was found a few times. The chain joins TRBV4-2 to TRBJ2-7; D is possibly TRBD2 (6 bases). This CDR3 region has 16 residues. V was cut by 7 bases and J by 3 bases, with 22 bases left in between. Germline CDR1 reads LGHNA; CDR2 reads YNFKEQ. CDR3 bases: TGTGCCAGCACCCATAACTCCGAGAAGGGAGGCTACGAGCAGTACTTC. Its translation is CASTHNSEKGGYEQYF.

The genes are TRBV7-6 and TRBJ1-1; tentative D call: TRBD1 (5 bases). This CDR3 is built from 14 residues. The V end lost 5 bases, the J end lost 4 bases, and 14 bases lay between the germline ends. The germline V gene has CDR1 SGHVS and CDR2 FNYEAQ. The chain's CDR3 is CASSPRVPSTEAFF. DNA of the CDR3: TGTGCCAGCAGCCCCAGGGTCCCGAGCACTGAAGCTTTCTTT.

The table lists this clonotype with a count of one. The CDR3 region has the DNA TGCGCCAGCAGCTTCGTCCGAGACACAGATACGCAGTATTTT. Protein: CASSFVRDTDTQYF. V and J are TRBV5-1 and TRBJ2-3; D call uncertain. The length of the CDR3 is 14 residues. Between the trimmed V and J ends, which lost 2 bases and 2 bases, there was a span of 9 bases. In germline, CDR1 is SGHRS, CDR2 YFSETQ.

V and J are TRBV10-3 and TRBJ2-4; 8 bases match TRBD2. Germline CDR1 ENHRY, CDR2 SYGVKD. V lost 8 bases and J lost 5; bases outside the gene matches: 5. The CDR3 contains 13 residues. The CDR3 sequence is CAIGTSGENIQYF. The CDR3 nucleotides read TGTGCCATCGGAACTAGCGGAGAAAACATTCAGTACTTC.

This clonotype has more than one count but fewer than ten. The chain joins TRBV4-1 to TRBJ2-1; 8 positions agree with TRBD1. This CDR3 region has 12 residues. Germline trimming cut 4 bases from V and 8 bases from J; bases unmatched to any gene: 1. Germline CDR1 is MGHRA and CDR2 is YSYEKL. The CDR3 DNA follows: TGCGCCAGCAGCCTGGACAGGGATGAGCAGTTCTTC. Amino acid sequence: CASSLDRDEQFF.

The chain joins TRBV29-1 to TRBJ2-3; 10 nucleotides agree with TRBD1. This CDR3 spans 16 amino acids. The germline gives CDR1 SQVTM, CDR2 ANQGSEA. Trimming removed 4 bases from V and 3 bases from J; junction bases left unmatched: 10. Here the CDR3 DNA reads TGCAGCGTTGGGTGGCTACCGGGACAGGGGACAGATACGCAGTATTTT. This translates into CSVGWLPGQGTDTQYF.

This clonotype has at least ten counts. The chain couples TRBV5-4 to TRBJ2-2; maybe TRBD2 (6 bases). V was trimmed by 0 bases and J by 5 bases, leaving 11 bases between them. The CDR3 has 15 residues. Germline V gene lookup returns CDR1 SGHNT and CDR2 YYREEE (reference sequence). Here the CDR3 reads CASSLGREWTGELFF. CDR3 nucleotide sequence: TGTGCCAGCAGCTTGGGCCGGGAGTGGACCGGGGAGCTGTTTTTT.

About this clonotype itself: A single base separates this from a much larger clone, so it may be a read error. J is TRBJ2-5 and V is TRBV9; 11 nucleotides match TRBD2. V gave up 6 bases and J gave up 3 bases; unmatched junction bases: 10. This CDR3 has 16 residues. Germline V CDR1 and CDR2: SGDLS, YYNGEE. The CDR3 here is CASIARSGGVKETQYF. Written as DNA, the CDR3 is TGTGCCAGCATCGCCCGTAGCGGGGGGGTCAAAGAGACCCAGTACTTC.

This chain uses TRBV20-1 with TRBJ1-3; D remains unclear. CDR1 DFQATT and CDR2 SNEGSKA come from the germline V gene (reference sequence). CDR3 length: 14 residues. Trimming pared 0 bases from V and 5 bases from J, leaving 11 bases between. CDR3 in DNA: TGCAGTGCTAGAGATATGACACTTAGAAACACCATATATTTT. Its translation: CSARDMTLRNTIYF.

The chain is built from TRBV5-4 and TRBJ2-2; 11 nucleotides line up with TRBD1. The trim removed 4 bases at V and 4 bases at J, leaving 12 bases unmatched. CDR1 and CDR2 from the germline V gene are SGHNT and YYREEE (reference sequence). CDR3 length: 18 amino acids. In nucleotides, the CDR3 is TGTGCCAGCAGCCCTGGGGCCGGACAGGGGGCGTCCACCGGGGAGCTGTTTTTT. Translating it yields CASSPGAGQGASTGELFF.

This sequence joins TRBV7-8 and TRBJ2-3; 9 bases match TRBD1. The CDR3 runs to 19 residues. The germline V gene has CDR1 SGHVS and CDR2 FQNEAQ. V shed 0 bases and J 0 bases; nucleotides not matched to a gene: 10. The CDR3 nucleotides read TGTGCCAGCAGCTTAGCGCTCTCGTGGGACAGGGATAGCACAGATACGCAGTATTTT. It is translated as CASSLALSWDRDSTDTQYF.

CDR3 sequence reads: CASSQVATNEKLFF. CDR3 coding DNA: TGTGCCAGCAGCCAGGTTGCAACTAATGAAAAACTGTTTTTT. The chain combines TRBV12-3 or TRBV12-4 with TRBJ1-4; D is undetermined. The V end lost 6 bases, the J end lost 0 bases, and 8 bases lay between the germline ends. This CDR3 has 14 amino acids.

This clonotype was seen a handful of times. V and J are TRBV24-1 and TRBJ2-2, with D uncertain. Germline V CDR1 and CDR2: KGHDR, SFDVKD. The CDR3 sequence is 16 residues long. Trimming removed 2 bases from V and 6 bases from J, with 15 bases in between. This chain's CDR3 is CATSDSLQLLPGELFF. The CDR3, as DNA: TGTGCCACCAGTGATTCACTACAACTCCTACCCGGGGAGCTGTTTTTT.

This clonotype was seen a few times. The chain links TRBV7-6 to TRBJ2-1; 7 nucleotides agree with TRBD1. This CDR3 is built from 18 residues. Trimming cost V 4 bases and J 0 bases; bases outside gene matches: 12. Germline V lookup: CDR1 SGHVS, CDR2 FNYEAQ. As DNA, the CDR3 is TGTGCCAGCAGCTCCACACCCGGGACAGCAAGCTCCTACAATGAGCAGTTCTTC. Translating it yields CASSSTPGTASSYNEQFF.

Only a few counts were recorded for this clonotype. The rearrangement joins TRBV6-1 to TRBJ2-1, with TRBD1 identical over 9 bases. After removal of 6 bases from V and 9 bases from J, the junction contained 12 bases not matched to a gene. The CDR3 is 15 residues long. CDR1 and CDR2 (germline): MNHNS, SASEGT. The CDR3 reads CASRDGDRVRSEQFF. In DNA, the CDR3 is TGTGCCAGCAGGGATGGGGACAGGGTAAGGAGTGAGCAGTTCTTC.

The rearrangement uses TRBV7-9 and TRBJ2-5; D is ambiguous. CDR1 and CDR2 from the germline V gene are SEHNR and FQNEAQ (reference sequence). Trimming took off 5 bases at V and 5 bases at J, with 12 bases between the two ends. The CDR3 loop spans 13 amino acids. CDR3 nucleotide sequence: TGTGCCAGCAGCACTGGGGTAGCCGAGACCCAGTACTTC. This codes for CASSTGVAETQYF.

V and J are TRBV5-1 and TRBJ2-5; 7 bases are shared with TRBD1. J was trimmed by 4 bases and V by 4 bases; bases with no gene match: 10. This CDR3 region has 15 residues. Germline V gene data show CDR1 as SGHRS and CDR2 as YFSETQ. DNA of the CDR3: TGCGCCAGCAGCGAAGAGACAGGGCTGGGAGAGACCCAGTACTTC. Its translation is CASSEETGLGETQYF.

The J gene is TRBJ2-1, the V gene TRBV6-4; 10 positions match TRBD2. Looked up from germline, CDR1 is MRHNA and CDR2 is SNTAGT. The CDR3 contains 16 residues. V lost 5 bases and J lost 5; bases outside the gene matches: 9. In nucleotides, the CDR3 is TGTGCCAGCAGTAGGCTAGCGGGGGCGATAAACAATGAGCAGTTCTTC. The encoded protein is CASSRLAGAINNEQFF.

The genes are TRBV4-3 and TRBJ2-1; a weak D match, TRBD1 (5 bases). Trimming took 0 bases from V and 0 from J, leaving 9 bases between them. The CDR3 extends over 16 amino acids. Germline CDR1 reads LGHNA; CDR2 reads YSLEER. The CDR3: CASSQEWGRSYNEQFF. The CDR3 nucleotides are TGCGCCAGCAGCCAAGAGTGGGGCCGCTCCTACAATGAGCAGTTCTTC.

This clonotype showed up just a few times. The chain carries TRBV7-8 and TRBJ1-5; the D is unclear. Germline CDR1 SGHVS, CDR2 FQNEAQ. The CDR3 is 12 residues long. The germline V and J ends were trimmed by 2 bases and 7 bases, with 6 bases remaining between them. The chain's CDR3 is CASSLSAQPQHF. The CDR3 region has the DNA TGTGCCAGCAGCTTATCTGCCCAGCCCCAGCATTTT.

This clonotype occurred many times. J is TRBJ2-7 and V is TRBV5-1, with 8 bases lining up with TRBD2. Germline V CDR1 and CDR2: SGHRS, YFSETQ. This CDR3 has 13 residues. V lost 4 bases to trimming and J lost 7 bases; unmatched junction nucleotides: 7. CDR3 protein: CASSGGLVEEQYF. DNA for the CDR3: TGCGCCAGCAGCGGGGGACTAGTTGAGGAGCAGTACTTC.

This clonotype was observed a handful of times. The chain is built from TRBV28 and TRBJ2-7, with 12 bases matching TRBD2. The V segment lost 3 bases and the J segment 2 bases; nucleotides outside the gene matches: 20. Per the germline V gene, CDR1 is MDHEN and CDR2 is SYDVKM. This CDR3 contains 21 residues. The CDR3, as DNA: TGTGCCAGCAGTTTCTATTCCCCAACGGGACTAGCGGGCATTATCGCCTACGAGCAGTACTTC. Its translation: CASSFYSPTGLAGIIAYEQYF.

This clonotype has only a few counts. This chain links TRBV7-2 with TRBJ1-1; D perhaps matches TRBD1 (6 bases). The CDR3 is 13 amino acids. V lost 8 bases and J lost 8, with 18 bases in between. CDR1 and CDR2 from the germline V gene are SGHTA and FQGNSA. CDR3 amino acids: CASASRGAPEAFF. CDR3 bases: TGTGCCAGCGCATCAAGGGGGGCGCCCGAAGCTTTCTTT.

This sequence joins TRBV6-5 and TRBJ2-1, with D perhaps matching TRBD1 (6 bases). Trimming pared 2 bases from V and 5 bases from J, leaving 10 bases between. CDR3 length: 14 amino acids. Germline CDR1 and CDR2: MNHEY and SVGAGI. CDR3 coding DNA: TGTGCCAGCAGTTACGAACAGGGACACAATGAGCAGTTCTTC. Its translation is CASSYEQGHNEQFF.

The chain uses TRBV6-2 or TRBV6-3 and TRBJ2-3, with 7 bases matching TRBD2. The V gene's germline CDR1 is MNHEY and CDR2 SVGEGT. This CDR3 is built from 14 residues. J gave up 1 base and V 6 bases, and 4 bases lay outside the gene matches. The CDR3: CASRRGGGTDTQYF. For the CDR3, the DNA is TGTGCCAGCAGGCGCGGGGGAGGCACAGATACGCAGTATTTT.